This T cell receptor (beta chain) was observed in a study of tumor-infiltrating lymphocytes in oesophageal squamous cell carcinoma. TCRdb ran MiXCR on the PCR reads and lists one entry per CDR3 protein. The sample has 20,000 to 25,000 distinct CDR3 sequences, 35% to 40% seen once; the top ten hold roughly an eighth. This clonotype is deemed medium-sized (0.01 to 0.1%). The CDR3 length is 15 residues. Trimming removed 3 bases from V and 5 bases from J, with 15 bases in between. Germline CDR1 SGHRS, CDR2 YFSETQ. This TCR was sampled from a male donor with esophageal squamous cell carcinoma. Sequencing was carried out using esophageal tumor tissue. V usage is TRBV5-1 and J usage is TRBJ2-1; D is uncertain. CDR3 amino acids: CASSYVTGGHNEQFF. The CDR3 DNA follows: TGCGCCAGCAGCTATGTGACGGGTGGACACAATGAGCAGTTCTTC.